The rows below give T cell receptor beta chains drawn from one sample of a study of T cells in Graves' hyperthyroidism and ophthalmopathy. TCRdb redid the calling of the multiplex PCR reads with MiXCR, one entry per CDR3 protein. The sample lists 300,000 to 450,000 distinct CDR3 sequences; about 25% were seen once. Sequenced sample: blood. The receptors were gathered from a man aged 50 or older with Graves' hyperthyroidism. The CDR3 runs from the conserved cysteine through the conserved F or W. Each record gives: D gene, J gene, clone size, CDR3 length, V gene, CDR3 DNA, CDR3 protein. A D gene is named only where the DNA matches it firmly. Size values are once, few and many counts, or a class for expanded clones, and some rows have none.

d_gene: .; j_gene: TRBJ1-2; abundance: many; len: 15; v_gene: TRBV5-1; CDR3nt: TGCGCCAGCAGCTTGGATGGTAAACGAGTATATGGCTACACCTTC; CDR3aa: CASSLDGKRVYGYTF
d_gene: TRBD2; j_gene: TRBJ2-5; abundance: many; len: 16; v_gene: TRBV24-1; CDR3nt: TGTGCCACCAGTGCCGCACCCCCGGGGGGACAAGAGACCCAGTACTTC; CDR3aa: CATSAAPPGGQETQYF
d_gene: TRBD2; j_gene: TRBJ2-1; abundance: many; len: 16; v_gene: TRBV7-6; CDR3nt: TGTGCCAGCAGCCCTGTCCCCGCGGGAGGGGTGGGTGAGCAGTTCTTC; CDR3aa: CASSPVPAGGVGEQFF
d_gene: .; j_gene: TRBJ1-1; abundance: .; len: 15; v_gene: TRBV24-1; CDR3nt: TGTGCCACCAGTGATTCGACCGGGTTGAACACTGAAGCTTTCTTT; CDR3aa: CATSDSTGLNTEAFF
d_gene: TRBD2; j_gene: TRBJ2-5; abundance: .; len: 16; v_gene: TRBV18; CDR3nt: TGTGCCAGCTCACCAAACCGAGCGGGAGGGGAAGAGACCCAGTACTTC; CDR3aa: CASSPNRAGGEETQYF
d_gene: .; j_gene: TRBJ2-1; abundance: many; len: 18; v_gene: TRBV12-3/TRBV12-4; CDR3nt: TGTGCCAGCAGTGCTACCCCAGGTCTCCTTAGCTCCTACAATGAGCAGTTCTTC; CDR3aa: CASSATPGLLSSYNEQFF
d_gene: .; j_gene: TRBJ2-3; abundance: few; len: 14; v_gene: TRBV7-9; CDR3nt: TGTGCCAGCAGCTTATTGTCGGTCACAGATACGCAGTATTTT; CDR3aa: CASSLLSVTDTQYF
d_gene: .; j_gene: TRBJ2-2; abundance: .; len: 17; v_gene: TRBV5-1; CDR3nt: TGCGCCAGCAGCTTGGCCGGGGGGACAGCGAACACCGGGGAGCTGTTTTTT; CDR3aa: CASSLAGGTANTGELFF
d_gene: .; j_gene: TRBJ2-2; abundance: few; len: 14; v_gene: TRBV5-1; CDR3nt: TGCGCCAGCAGTGGGGGACTTGACACCGGGGAGCTGTTTTTT; CDR3aa: CASSGGLDTGELFF
d_gene: TRBD1; j_gene: TRBJ1-2; abundance: few; len: 17; v_gene: TRBV3-1; CDR3nt: TGTGCCAGCAGCCAAGACCCCACCGGGACAGGGGGTGGTGGCTACACCTTC; CDR3aa: CASSQDPTGTGGGGYTF
d_gene: TRBD1; j_gene: TRBJ1-4; abundance: .; len: 15; v_gene: TRBV6-1; CDR3nt: TGTGCCAGCAGTGCGTCCGGGACAGGGGTTGAAAAACTGTTTTTT; CDR3aa: CASSASGTGVEKLFF
d_gene: .; j_gene: TRBJ2-5; abundance: few; len: 15; v_gene: TRBV5-1; CDR3nt: TGCGCCAGCAGTTACCAGGGTTCGGGCCAAGAGACCCAGTACTTC; CDR3aa: CASSYQGSGQETQYF
d_gene: TRBD1; j_gene: TRBJ1-4; abundance: .; len: 15; v_gene: TRBV12-3/TRBV12-4; CDR3nt: TGTGCCAGCAGTTTATTTCGAGACAGGGATGAAAAACTGTTTTTT; CDR3aa: CASSLFRDRDEKLFF
d_gene: .; j_gene: TRBJ2-3; abundance: few; len: 13; v_gene: TRBV19; CDR3nt: TGTGCCAGTAGTACGCGGCCTACAGATACGCAGTATTTT; CDR3aa: CASSTRPTDTQYF
d_gene: .; j_gene: TRBJ2-7; abundance: .; len: 14; v_gene: TRBV9; CDR3nt: TGTGCCAGCAGCCGAGCTAGGGAAACCTACGAGCAGTACTTC; CDR3aa: CASSRARETYEQYF
d_gene: TRBD2; j_gene: TRBJ2-1; abundance: few; len: 17; v_gene: TRBV20-1; CDR3nt: TGCAGTGCGCAGCCAGGGTGGGGCGGGAGCTTCATCAATGAGCAGTTCTTC; CDR3aa: CSAQPGWGGSFINEQFF
d_gene: .; j_gene: TRBJ1-1; abundance: few; len: 15; v_gene: TRBV5-1; CDR3nt: TGCGCCAGCAGCCCAAACGCGGAACCGAACACTGAAGCTTTCTTT; CDR3aa: CASSPNAEPNTEAFF
d_gene: .; j_gene: TRBJ2-1; abundance: .; len: 16; v_gene: TRBV9; CDR3nt: TGTGCCAGCAGCCCTCAGAGGGGAGGAGTAGGGAATGAGCAGTTCTTC; CDR3aa: CASSPQRGGVGNEQFF
d_gene: TRBD1; j_gene: TRBJ2-1; abundance: many; len: 15; v_gene: TRBV2; CDR3nt: TGTGCCAGCAGTGAAGAGGCAGTCTCAGGGGGTGAGCAGTTCTTC; CDR3aa: CASSEEAVSGGEQFF
d_gene: .; j_gene: TRBJ2-7; abundance: .; len: 13; v_gene: TRBV30; CDR3nt: TGTGCCTGGAGTGTAGGACAGCTGCGGGGCCAGTACTTC; CDR3aa: CAWSVGQLRGQYF
d_gene: TRBD2; j_gene: TRBJ2-1; abundance: .; len: 20; v_gene: TRBV13; CDR3nt: TGTGCCAGCAGCTTAAGCGGACTAGACAGTTCGGGTAGCTCCTACAATGAGCAGTTCTTC; CDR3aa: CASSLSGLDSSGSSYNEQFF
d_gene: TRBD2; j_gene: TRBJ2-3; abundance: few; len: 17; v_gene: TRBV11-2; CDR3nt: TGTGCCAGCAGCTCCCCGACTAGCGGGCGACGCACAGATACGCAGTATTTT; CDR3aa: CASSSPTSGRRTDTQYF
d_gene: TRBD2; j_gene: TRBJ2-3; abundance: .; len: 17; v_gene: TRBV29-1; CDR3nt: TGCAGCGTTGAGGGGGGGTTGGACATCCAGGCCACAGATACGCAGTATTTT; CDR3aa: CSVEGGLDIQATDTQYF
d_gene: .; j_gene: TRBJ2-3; abundance: many; len: 15; v_gene: TRBV28; CDR3nt: TGTGCCAGCACTTTCTCGGACCGTAGCACAGATACGCAGTATTTT; CDR3aa: CASTFSDRSTDTQYF
d_gene: .; j_gene: TRBJ1-5; abundance: .; len: 14; v_gene: TRBV5-1; CDR3nt: TGCGCCAGCAAGGGGATCTATAGCAATCAGCCCCAGCATTTT; CDR3aa: CASKGIYSNQPQHF
d_gene: TRBD2; j_gene: TRBJ2-1; abundance: .; len: 15; v_gene: TRBV5-1; CDR3nt: TGCGCCAGCAGCCCAGGACTAGTGTCTGACAATGAGCAGTTCTTC; CDR3aa: CASSPGLVSDNEQFF
d_gene: .; j_gene: TRBJ2-5; abundance: many; len: 14; v_gene: TRBV20-1; CDR3nt: TGCAGTGCTACAGGGGGGGGTTACCAAGAGACCCAGTACTTC; CDR3aa: CSATGGGYQETQYF
d_gene: .; j_gene: TRBJ2-5; abundance: many; len: 11; v_gene: TRBV18; CDR3nt: TGTGCCAGCTCACCGGAAGAGACCCAGTACTTC; CDR3aa: CASSPEETQYF
d_gene: TRBD2; j_gene: TRBJ2-5; abundance: .; len: 15; v_gene: TRBV5-1; CDR3nt: TGCGCCAGCAGCTTGGTTGTAGCGGGAGAAGAGACCCAGTACTTC; CDR3aa: CASSLVVAGEETQYF
d_gene: TRBD1; j_gene: TRBJ1-1; abundance: few; len: 13; v_gene: TRBV19; CDR3nt: TGTGCCAGTAGGGAAGGGACAGGGGGCTTAGCTTTCTTT; CDR3aa: CASREGTGGLAFF
d_gene: TRBD2; j_gene: TRBJ2-3; abundance: few; len: 14; v_gene: TRBV11-3; CDR3nt: TGTGCCAGCAGGAAGAGCGGGATGGGAGATACGCAGTATTTT; CDR3aa: CASRKSGMGDTQYF
d_gene: TRBD2; j_gene: TRBJ2-3; abundance: few; len: 16; v_gene: TRBV10-3; CDR3nt: TGTGCCATCAGTGATAAAGTAGCGGGAGTAGCAGATACGCAGTATTTT; CDR3aa: CAISDKVAGVADTQYF
d_gene: TRBD1; j_gene: TRBJ2-7; abundance: .; len: 15; v_gene: TRBV5-1; CDR3nt: TGCGCCAGCAGCTTGGCGACAGGGGAGGCCTACGAGCAGTACTTC; CDR3aa: CASSLATGEAYEQYF
d_gene: .; j_gene: TRBJ1-2; abundance: .; len: 13; v_gene: TRBV2; CDR3nt: TGTGCCAGCAACAGGGCCTCTAACTATGGCTACACCTTC; CDR3aa: CASNRASNYGYTF
d_gene: .; j_gene: TRBJ2-1; abundance: .; len: 14; v_gene: TRBV12-3/TRBV12-4; CDR3nt: TGTGCCAGCAGTGGAATTAGTTGGGGGAATGAGCAGTTCTTC; CDR3aa: CASSGISWGNEQFF
d_gene: .; j_gene: TRBJ1-5; abundance: few; len: 13; v_gene: TRBV18; CDR3nt: TGTGCCAGCTCACAAACTATGGATCAGCCCCAGCATTTT; CDR3aa: CASSQTMDQPQHF
d_gene: .; j_gene: TRBJ2-7; abundance: many; len: 15; v_gene: TRBV27; CDR3nt: TGTGCCAGCAGTAACCTAGGGGGCCCGGGGGACGAGCAGTACTTC; CDR3aa: CASSNLGGPGDEQYF
d_gene: .; j_gene: TRBJ1-4; abundance: .; len: 14; v_gene: TRBV5-4; CDR3nt: TGTGCCAGCACCGATCGGACAAGGGGGGAAAAACTGTTTTTT; CDR3aa: CASTDRTRGEKLFF
d_gene: .; j_gene: TRBJ2-2; abundance: .; len: 15; v_gene: TRBV12-5; CDR3nt: TGTGCTAGTGGTCTACCGGGAGTGAACACCGGGGAGCTGTTTTTT; CDR3aa: CASGLPGVNTGELFF
d_gene: .; j_gene: TRBJ2-3; abundance: .; len: 15; v_gene: TRBV5-1; CDR3nt: TGCGCCAGCAGCTTGGCGGGAAGCCGGGGAGATACGCAGTATTTT; CDR3aa: CASSLAGSRGDTQYF
d_gene: .; j_gene: TRBJ2-3; abundance: .; len: 12; v_gene: TRBV29-1; CDR3nt: TGCAGCGTGAGGAAGAGACAAGATACGCAGTATTTT; CDR3aa: CSVRKRQDTQYF
d_gene: .; j_gene: TRBJ2-5; abundance: few; len: 15; v_gene: TRBV6-6; CDR3nt: TGTGCCAGCAGTTACTCGATAGGGGGGAGGGAGACCCAGTACTTC; CDR3aa: CASSYSIGGRETQYF
d_gene: .; j_gene: TRBJ2-7; abundance: few; len: 15; v_gene: TRBV7-3; CDR3nt: TGTGCCAGCAGCTTAGACGTTGGGGTCCTTAACGAGCAGTACTTC; CDR3aa: CASSLDVGVLNEQYF
d_gene: TRBD1; j_gene: TRBJ2-5; abundance: .; len: 15; v_gene: TRBV5-4; CDR3nt: TGTGCCAGCAGCTTGGGGTCCAGGGGGCAGGGGACCCAGTACTTC; CDR3aa: CASSLGSRGQGTQYF
d_gene: .; j_gene: TRBJ2-1; abundance: .; len: 16; v_gene: TRBV7-3; CDR3nt: TGTGCCAGCAGCTTAATTACTGGGGGCCCCTACAATGATCAGTTCTTC; CDR3aa: CASSLITGGPYNDQFF
d_gene: TRBD1; j_gene: TRBJ2-2; abundance: few; len: 17; v_gene: TRBV7-9; CDR3nt: TGTGCCAGCAGCTTTCGGACAGGGGGCCTTAACACCGGGGAGCTGTTTTTT; CDR3aa: CASSFRTGGLNTGELFF
d_gene: .; j_gene: TRBJ2-1; abundance: few; len: 15; v_gene: TRBV12-3/TRBV12-4; CDR3nt: TGTGCCAGCATTCTCATGCTTGAAACAGGGAATGAGCAGTTCTTC; CDR3aa: CASILMLETGNEQFF
d_gene: .; j_gene: TRBJ1-5; abundance: few; len: 12; v_gene: TRBV30; CDR3nt: TGTGCCTGGAACCACCCGGGGCAGCCCCAGCATTTT; CDR3aa: CAWNHPGQPQHF
d_gene: TRBD1; j_gene: TRBJ2-2; abundance: .; len: 16; v_gene: TRBV28; CDR3nt: TGTGCCAGCAGTTCCCTCGGGACAGCCAACACCGGGGAGCTGTTTTTT; CDR3aa: CASSSLGTANTGELFF
d_gene: .; j_gene: TRBJ2-6; abundance: few; len: 15; v_gene: TRBV4-1; CDR3nt: TGCGCCAGCAGCAGTACAGGGTATGGGGCCAACGTCCTGACTTTC; CDR3aa: CASSSTGYGANVLTF
d_gene: .; j_gene: TRBJ2-7; abundance: many; len: 15; v_gene: TRBV19; CDR3nt: TGTGCCAGTACCCCAGGAGGGGGAGGGCCCTGGGAGCAGTACTTC; CDR3aa: CASTPGGGGPWEQYF
d_gene: .; j_gene: TRBJ2-7; abundance: .; len: 13; v_gene: TRBV29-1; CDR3nt: TGCAGCGTTGAGGTGACGGAGGCCTCCGAGCAGTACTTC; CDR3aa: CSVEVTEASEQYF